A selection of T cell receptor beta chains follows, all from one sample in a study of cytomegalovirus exposure and HLA in healthy donors. The table came from immunoSEQ multiplex PCR; TCRdb's copy has only in-frame clones and leaves some out. The sample lists fewer than 200,000 clones, around nine tenths occurring once. The material sequenced was PBMCs. These receptor sequences come from a woman in her 30s in good health and CMV-seronegative. Each CDR3 is given with its conserved first and last residue. D genes are given only for firm matches. The size entry is marked missing in some rows and otherwise reads once, few, many or a size class.

D | size | J | length | V | CDR3 | DNA
NA | NA | TRBJ1-5 | 15 | TRBV11-2 | CASSLLAGGNQPQHF | TGTGCCAGCAGCTTACTCGCAGGGGGCAATCAGCCCCAGCATTTT
TRBD1 | NA | TRBJ2-7 | 13 | TRBV29-1 | CSVRGQLSYEQYF | TGCAGCGTACGGGGACAGTTGTCCTACGAGCAGTACTTC
TRBD2 | NA | TRBJ2-1 | 16 | TRBV27 | CASSLSVSGRRDEQFF | TGTGCCAGCAGTTTGAGTGTGAGCGGGAGAAGAGATGAGCAGTTCTTC
NA | NA | TRBJ1-1 | 14 | TRBV18 | CASSPTAKNTEAFF | TGTGCCAGCTCACCAACAGCCAAGAACACTGAAGCTTTCTTT
TRBD2 | NA | TRBJ2-7 | 16 | TRBV5-4 | CASSLGAGGPPYEQYF | TGTGCCAGCAGCTTGGGAGCGGGAGGGCCCCCCTACGAGCAGTACTTC
NA | NA | TRBJ1-5 | 14 | TRBV7-9 | CASSLDSHSSPQHF | TGTGCCAGCAGCTTAGACAGTCACAGTTCGCCCCAGCATTTT
TRBD1 | few | TRBJ1-5 | 17 | TRBV15 | CATSRDRTGSFRQPQHF | TGTGCCACCAGCAGAGATAGGACAGGGTCATTTCGTCAGCCCCAGCATTTT
NA | NA | TRBJ2-1 | 15 | TRBV7-8 | CASSSGLQIYNEQFF | TGTGCCAGCAGCTCGGGACTGCAAATCTACAATGAGCAGTTCTTC
NA | few | TRBJ1-5 | 15 | TRBV9 | CASSVDGHDIEPQHF | TGTGCCAGCAGCGTAGATGGGCACGATATTGAGCCCCAGCATTTT
NA | NA | TRBJ1-1 | 17 | TRBV6-1 | CASSVRGGGVVGTEAFF | TGTGCCAGCAGTGTACGGGGAGGGGGGGTCGTAGGCACTGAAGCTTTCTTT
TRBD2 | NA | TRBJ2-1 | 16 | TRBV9 | CASSPRLAGGLNEQFF | TGTGCCAGCAGCCCCCGACTAGCGGGGGGGCTCAATGAGCAGTTCTTC
TRBD2 | NA | TRBJ2-7 | 16 | TRBV28 | CASSQGTSARSYEQYF | TGTGCCAGCAGCCAAGGGACTAGCGCTAGGTCGTACGAGCAGTACTTC
TRBD1 | NA | TRBJ1-2 | 16 | TRBV5-1 | CASSSQWTGLRKDYTF | TGCGCCAGCAGCTCCCAATGGACAGGACTACGTAAGGACTACACCTTC
TRBD1 | NA | TRBJ1-4 | 15 | TRBV2 | CASISDRGANEKLFF | TGTGCCAGCATTTCTGACAGGGGTGCTAATGAAAAACTGTTTTTT
TRBD1 | few | TRBJ2-7 | 15 | TRBV7-8 | CASSLVTGGDYEQYF | TGTGCCAGCAGCTTAGTCACAGGGGGAGATTACGAGCAGTACTTC
NA | NA | TRBJ1-4 | 15 | TRBV14 | CASSPPGATNEKLFF | TGTGCCAGCAGCCCCCCCGGTGCAACTAATGAAAAACTGTTTTTT
TRBD1 | NA | TRBJ2-5 | 15 | TRBV10-3 | CAIRSGTGLQETQYF | TGTGCCATCAGATCCGGGACAGGCCTCCAAGAGACCCAGTACTTC
TRBD1 | NA | TRBJ1-1 | 15 | TRBV28 | CASSKGGTGGTEAFF | TGTGCCAGCAGTAAGGGTGGGACAGGGGGCACTGAAGCTTTCTTT
NA | NA | TRBJ2-1 | 17 | TRBV19 | CASSIGLGWTAYNEQFF | TGTGCCAGTAGTATAGGACTAGGGTGGACGGCCTACAATGAGCAGTTCTTC
TRBD1 | NA | TRBJ2-7 | 15 | TRBV19 | CASSNRDRASYEQYF | TGTGCCAGTAGTAACCGGGACAGGGCCTCCTACGAGCAGTACTTC
NA | NA | TRBJ2-7 | 12 | TRBV27 | CASSETGYEQYF | TGTGCCAGCAGCGAAACAGGGTACGAGCAGTACTTC
TRBD1 | NA | TRBJ1-2 | 14 | TRBV2 | CASSSPGTGPWYTF | TGTGCCAGCAGTTCACCCGGGACAGGGCCTTGGTACACCTTC
NA | NA | TRBJ2-7 | 13 | TRBV2 | CASSDVAGYEQYF | TGTGCCAGCAGTGATGTGGCCGGGTACGAGCAGTACTTC
TRBD1 | NA | TRBJ1-2 | 16 | TRBV7-2 | CASSFVWRQGANGYTF | TGTGCCAGCAGCTTTGTCTGGAGACAGGGGGCGAATGGCTACACCTTC
TRBD1 | few | TRBJ1-4 | 15 | TRBV4-1 | CASRPLGTGNEKLFF | TGCGCCAGCAGACCTCTCGGGACAGGGAATGAAAAACTGTTTTTT
NA | NA | TRBJ2-1 | 14 | TRBV9 | CASSVGSHVNEQFF | TGTGCCAGCAGCGTAGGTAGCCATGTCAATGAGCAGTTCTTC
TRBD2 | NA | TRBJ2-1 | 16 | TRBV9 | CASSPPLAGTYNEQFF | TGTGCCAGCAGCCCCCCTCTAGCGGGGACCTACAATGAGCAGTTCTTC
NA | NA | TRBJ1-2 | 14 | TRBV2 | CASGQGRSNYGYTF | TGTGCCAGCGGGCAGGGGAGATCCAACTATGGCTACACCTTC
NA | many | TRBJ2-4 | 15 | TRBV28 | CASSLQGVAKNIQYF | TGTGCCAGCAGTTTGCAGGGTGTAGCCAAAAACATTCAGTACTTC
NA | NA | TRBJ2-5 | 12 | TRBV11-2 | CASAARSETQYF | TGTGCCAGCGCGGCTAGATCGGAGACCCAGTACTTC
NA | few | TRBJ2-5 | 13 | TRBV6-1 | CASSEEAGETQYF | TGTGCCAGCAGTGAAGAGGCGGGAGAGACCCAGTACTTC
NA | NA | TRBJ2-1 | 16 | TRBV7-9 | CASSLGTFVLRNEQFF | TGTGCCAGCAGCTTAGGAACGTTTGTCCTAAGAAATGAGCAGTTCTTC
TRBD1 | NA | TRBJ2-7 | 15 | TRBV4-1 | CASSKSRDRAYEQYF | TGCGCCAGCAGTAAGAGCCGGGACAGGGCTTACGAGCAGTACTTC
NA | NA | TRBJ2-2 | 16 | TRBV28 | CAIRQTGTSNTGELFF | TGTGCCATTAGGCAAACCGGGACATCGAACACCGGGGAGCTGTTTTTT
TRBD1 | NA | TRBJ2-3 | 15 | TRBV5-1 | CASSAGQGAADTQYF | TGCGCCAGCAGCGCGGGACAGGGGGCAGCAGATACGCAGTATTTT
NA | NA | TRBJ2-5 | 14 | TRBV27 | CASGGGASRETQYF | TGTGCCAGCGGAGGGGGGGCTAGCAGAGAGACCCAGTACTTC
TRBD1 | NA | TRBJ2-3 | 16 | TRBV6-1 | CASSESGRGTPYTQYF | TGTGCCAGCAGTGAAAGTGGCAGGGGGACCCCCTATACGCAGTATTTT
TRBD2 | few | TRBJ2-1 | 18 | TRBV7-9 | CASSLARGGTSGGGEQFF | TGTGCCAGCAGCTTAGCAAGAGGGGGGACTAGCGGGGGCGGTGAGCAGTTCTTC
NA | NA | TRBJ1-4 | 15 | TRBV18 | CASSIQGNSNEKLFF | TGTGCCAGCTCGATACAGGGAAATTCGAATGAAAAACTGTTTTTT
NA | NA | TRBJ2-5 | 16 | TRBV5-1 | CASSFALASGQETQYF | TGCGCCAGCAGCTTTGCCCTTGCGAGCGGTCAAGAGACCCAGTACTTC
NA | NA | TRBJ1-1 | 14 | TRBV14 | CASSQVRVRTEAFF | TGTGCCAGCAGCCAAGTGAGGGTTCGCACTGAAGCTTTCTTT
NA | NA | TRBJ1-1 | 14 | TRBV2 | CASSPRGPNTEAFF | TGTGCCAGCAGTCCCAGGGGTCCGAACACTGAAGCTTTCTTT
NA | NA | TRBJ1-3 | 14 | TRBV11-3 | CASSPTGPGNTIYF | TGTGCCAGCAGCCCGACAGGCCCGGGAAACACCATATATTTT
TRBD1 | NA | TRBJ1-5 | 15 | TRBV19 | CASSTRTGVNQPQHF | TGTGCCAGTAGTACGCGGACAGGGGTCAATCAGCCCCAGCATTTT
TRBD1 | NA | TRBJ2-7 | 15 | TRBV5-6 | CASSLGRGPTYEQYF | TGTGCCAGCAGCTTGGGTAGGGGGCCTACCTACGAGCAGTACTTC
TRBD1 | NA | TRBJ1-1 | 16 | TRBV16 | CASSQSATGANTEAFF | TGTGCCAGCAGCCAATCTGCCACAGGGGCTAACACTGAAGCTTTCTTT
NA | NA | TRBJ2-5 | 17 | TRBV9 | CASSVDPVGGVFETQYF | TGTGCCAGCAGCGTAGACCCCGTCGGGGGTGTATTTGAGACCCAGTACTTC
TRBD2 | NA | TRBJ2-5 | 17 | TRBV9 | CASSVVASGGAQETQYF | TGTGCCAGCAGCGTAGTGGCTAGCGGGGGGGCCCAAGAGACCCAGTACTTC
NA | NA | TRBJ2-6 | 17 | TRBV7-2 | CASSPRGLRDGANVLTF | TGTGCCAGCAGCCCCCGAGGGCTTAGGGATGGGGCCAACGTCCTGACTTTC